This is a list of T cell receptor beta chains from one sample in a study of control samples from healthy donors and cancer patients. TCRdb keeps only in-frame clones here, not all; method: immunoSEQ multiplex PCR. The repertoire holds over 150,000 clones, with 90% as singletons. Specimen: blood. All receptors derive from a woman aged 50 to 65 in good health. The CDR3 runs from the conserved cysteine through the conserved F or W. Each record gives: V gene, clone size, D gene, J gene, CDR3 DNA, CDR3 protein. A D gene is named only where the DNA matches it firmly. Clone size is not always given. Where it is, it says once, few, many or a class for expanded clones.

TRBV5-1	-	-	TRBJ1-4	TGCGCCAGCAGCAAAAGTCCTTATGCAACTAATGAAAAACTGTTTTTT	CASSKSPYATNEKLFF
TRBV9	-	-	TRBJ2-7	TGTGCCAGCAGCGTAGACAACACCTCGGAGCAGTACTTC	CASSVDNTSEQYF
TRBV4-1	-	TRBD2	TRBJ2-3	TGCGCCAGCAGCCCCTTGGGGGGGTCGATAGGTGCAGATACGCAGTATTTT	CASSPLGGSIGADTQYF
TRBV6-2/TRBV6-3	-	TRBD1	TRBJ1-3	TGTGCCAGCAGTCATTCTGGGACAGGCGCCGCCAACTCTGGAAACACCATATATTTT	CASSHSGTGAANSGNTIYF
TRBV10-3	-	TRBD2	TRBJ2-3	TGTGCCATCAGTGACTTTGGGTCTAGCGGGGGTAGCACAGATACGCAGTATTTT	CAISDFGSSGGSTDTQYF
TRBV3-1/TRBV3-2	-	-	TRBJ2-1	TGTGCCAGCAGCCAAGAGGGGACCCTACGCAATGAGCAGTTCTTC	CASSQEGTLRNEQFF
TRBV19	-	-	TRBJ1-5	TGTGCCAGTAGTACCACCCCGATCGGGAATCAGCCCCAGCATTTT	CASSTTPIGNQPQHF
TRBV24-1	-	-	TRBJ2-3	TGTGCCACCAGTGATTTGATGAATACGCAGTATTTT	CATSDLMNTQYF
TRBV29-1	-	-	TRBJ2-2	TGCAGCGTTTCCCGGGGCCCCAACACCGGGGAGCTGTTTTTT	CSVSRGPNTGELFF
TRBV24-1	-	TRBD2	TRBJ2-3	TGTGCCACCAGTGGCAGCGGGGCCGATACGCAGTATTTT	CATSGSGADTQYF
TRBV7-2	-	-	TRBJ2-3	TGTGCCAGCAGCTTAGACGGCGTCGGGACAGATACGCAGTATTTT	CASSLDGVGTDTQYF
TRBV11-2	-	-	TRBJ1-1	TGTGCCAGCAGCTCCGACTCCTTTGAAGCTTTCTTT	CASSSDSFEAFF
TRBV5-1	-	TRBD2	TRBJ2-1	TGCGCCAGCAGCTTCCAAAGCGGGGAAAACAATGAGCAGTTCTTC	CASSFQSGENNEQFF
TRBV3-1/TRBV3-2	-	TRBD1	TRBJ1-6	TGTGCCAGCAGACGGACAGGCTCCAATTCACCCCTCCACTTT	CASRRTGSNSPLHF
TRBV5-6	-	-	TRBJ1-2	TGTGCCAGCAGCTCCACGTTCCCGGCGCGGGCCGCTAACTATGGCTACACCTTC	CASSSTFPARAANYGYTF
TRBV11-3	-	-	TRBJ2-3	TGTGCCAGCAGCTTAGATAGGGGAGAAGGTGCAGATACGCAGTATTTT	CASSLDRGEGADTQYF
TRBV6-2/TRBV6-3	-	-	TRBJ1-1	TGTGCCAGCAGTTCCGAGGGTATGAACACTGAAGCTTTCTTT	CASSSEGMNTEAFF
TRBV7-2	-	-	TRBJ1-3	TGTGCCAGCAGCTTATGGGGGGCTGGAAACACCATATATTTT	CASSLWGAGNTIYF
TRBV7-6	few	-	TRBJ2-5	TGTGCCAGCAGCTCCCCCTCTGGACTCCGGGAGACCCAGTACTTC	CASSSPSGLRETQYF
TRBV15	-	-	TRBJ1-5	TGTGCCACCAGCAGAGATAGTACAGGCGGCTGGCCCCAGCATTTT	CATSRDSTGGWPQHF
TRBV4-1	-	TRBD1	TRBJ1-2	TGCGCCAGCAGCCAAGGGGGCCACGGGACAGGGAAGGTGGATGGCTACACCTTC	CASSQGGHGTGKVDGYTF
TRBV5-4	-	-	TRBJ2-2	TGTGCCAGCAGCGACCGGGCTAGTTCCACCGGGGAGCTGTTTTTT	CASSDRASSTGELFF
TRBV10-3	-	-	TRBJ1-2	TGTGCCATCAGTGGGGGCCGAATCCCTCATGGCTACACCTTC	CAISGGRIPHGYTF
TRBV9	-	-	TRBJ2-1	TGTGCCAGCAGCCCACGACAGAGCGATGAGCAGTTCTTC	CASSPRQSDEQFF
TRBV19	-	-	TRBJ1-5	TGTGCCAGTAGTATGTTTTCGAGCAATCAGCCCCAGCATTTT	CASSMFSSNQPQHF
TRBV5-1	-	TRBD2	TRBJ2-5	TGCGCCAGCAGCCCAGGGCGACTAGCGGAACAAGAGACCCAGTACTTC	CASSPGRLAEQETQYF
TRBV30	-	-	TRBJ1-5	TGTGCCTGGAGTGGACCAGGCCAGCCCCAGCATTTT	CAWSGPGQPQHF
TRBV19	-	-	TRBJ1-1	TGTGCCAGTAGTATTACGACAGGGAACACTGAAGCTTTCTTT	CASSITTGNTEAFF
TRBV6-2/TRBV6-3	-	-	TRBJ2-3	TGTGCCAGCAGTTACACCCCACGTAGGCGGACCACCACAGATACGCAGTATTTT	CASSYTPRRRTTTDTQYF
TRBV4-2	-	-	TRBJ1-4	TGTGCCAGCAGCCAAGGGGGTAATGAAAAACTGTTTTTT	CASSQGGNEKLFF
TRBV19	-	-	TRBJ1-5	TGTGCCAGTAGTATAGAAGGGGGGAATCAGCCCCAGCATTTT	CASSIEGGNQPQHF
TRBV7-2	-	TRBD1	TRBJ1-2	TGTGCCAGCAGCACGGCCGGGACAGAGGGCGGCTACACCTTC	CASSTAGTEGGYTF
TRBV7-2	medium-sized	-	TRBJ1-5	TGTGCCAGCAGCTTAGACGGGTATTATAGCAATCAGCCCCAGCATTTT	CASSLDGYYSNQPQHF
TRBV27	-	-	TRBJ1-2	TGTGCCAGCAGTACTTCTTCTAACTATGGCTACACCTTC	CASSTSSNYGYTF
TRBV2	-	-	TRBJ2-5	TGTGCCAGCAGTGAAATGAGGGTAATAGCGCGCAACTTC	CASSEMRVIARNF
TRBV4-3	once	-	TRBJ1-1	TGCGCCAGCAGCCAAGATCTCAAGCGGTCAGGGCTCCTGGACACTGAAGCTTTCTTT	CASSQDLKRSGLLDTEAFF
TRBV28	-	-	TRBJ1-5	TGTGCCAGCAGTCTCCTGACAGGTGGCAATCAGCCCCAGCATTTT	CASSLLTGGNQPQHF
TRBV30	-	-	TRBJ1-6	TGTGCCTCCTGCGTGAGTTTGGATTCACCCCTCCACTTT	CASCVSLDSPLHF
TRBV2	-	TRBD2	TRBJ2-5	TGTGCCAGCAAAGGACCTGCGGGGGGACCACAAGAGACCCAGTACTTC	CASKGPAGGPQETQYF
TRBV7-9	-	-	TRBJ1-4	TGTGCCAGCAGCTTCGGGGGATCTAATGAAAAACTGTTTTTT	CASSFGGSNEKLFF
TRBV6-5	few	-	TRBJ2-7	TGTGCCAGCGGCTTTACCTACGAGCAGTACTTC	CASGFTYEQYF
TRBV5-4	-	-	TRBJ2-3	TGTGCCAGCAGCTTGGACAAATACACGCAGTATTTT	CASSLDKYTQYF
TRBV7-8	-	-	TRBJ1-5	TGTGCCAGCAGCTTAAGGTTGGGGACCGATCAGCCCCAGCATTTT	CASSLRLGTDQPQHF
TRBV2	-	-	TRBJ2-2	TGTGCCATCCTGGGCCGACTTTTGAACACCGGGGAGCTGTTTTTT	CAILGRLLNTGELFF
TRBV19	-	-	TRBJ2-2	TGTGCCTCAAGCCCGACGAACACCGGGGAGCTGTTTTTT	CASSPTNTGELFF
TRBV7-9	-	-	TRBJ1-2	TGTGCCAGCAGCCCGGGACATTTAGCTAACTATGGCTACACCTTC	CASSPGHLANYGYTF
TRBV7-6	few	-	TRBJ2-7	TGTGCCAGCAGCCGAGACGTAGAGGGCGAGCAGTACTTC	CASSRDVEGEQYF
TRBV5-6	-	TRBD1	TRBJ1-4	TGTGCCAGCAGCCGAGAGCGGGCAGGGGGCAAAGAAAAACTGTTTTTT	CASSRERAGGKEKLFF